The 15 T cell receptor beta chains in this list originate from one sample, sequenced in a study of blood T cells in healthy people across ages. The authors ran a second PCR of roughly 6 to 12 cycles using a sample-barcoded 5' primer and a J-beta primer mix. TCRdb recomputed calls from the 5' RACE reads with MiXCR, one row per CDR3 protein. The sample lists about 760,000 distinct CDR3 sequences; roughly 25% were seen once. These sequences were also reported in another study, on T cells of mothers and their children.

The sample comprised blood. The origin of the receptors is a boy aged 5-17 years in good health.

This rearrangement joins TRBV29-1 to TRBJ2-6; possibly TRBD1 for D (6 bases). The germline CDR1 and CDR2 sequences are SQVTM and ANQGSEA. The CDR3 totals 17 residues. The V end was cut by 6 bases, the J end by 0 bases, with 18 bases between. The CDR3 DNA sequence: TGCAGCGTCCTATGGACAGTCCCGAGCTCTGGGGCCAACGTCCTGACTTTC. This gives the protein CSVLWTVPSSGANVLTF.

This clonotype was seen repeatedly, ten times or more. The chain links TRBV7-2 to TRBJ2-5; D remains unclear. V was pared by 1 base and J by 2 bases, with 5 bases between. CDR1 is SGHTA, CDR2 FQGNSA, per germline. The CDR3 is made up of 13 amino acids. CDR3 loop: CASSLVLQETQYF. DNA of the CDR3: TGTGCCAGCAGCTTAGTCCTTCAAGAGACCCAGTACTTC.

V gene TRBV12-3 or TRBV12-4 combines with J gene TRBJ2-5; TRBD2 aligns across 8 bases. The junction had 4 bases not matched to a gene; V was cut back by 8 bases and J by 2 bases. CDR3 length: 13 residues. CDR3 amino acids: CASGSGEQETQYF. The CDR3 nucleotides are TGTGCCAGCGGTAGCGGGGAGCAAGAGACCCAGTACTTC.

The V gene is TRBV20-1, the J gene TRBJ2-5; tentatively, D is TRBD2 (5 bases). This CDR3 region has 14 residues. Per the germline V gene, CDR1 is DFQATT and CDR2 is SNEGSKA (reference sequence). Trimming pared 5 bases from V and 5 bases from J, leaving 18 bases between. In DNA, the CDR3 is TGCAGTGCTGCGAGGGTTGGGCCAACGGAGACCCAGTACTTC. Residues: CSAARVGPTETQYF.

This clonotype was counted only a few times. In DNA, the CDR3 is TGTGCCAGCAGCGTATTGAGCTCCTACAATGAGCAGTTCTTC. Its protein is CASSVLSSYNEQFF. The chain links TRBV9 to TRBJ2-1; no clear D. V dropped 1 base and J dropped 0 bases, with 5 bases sitting between them. The CDR3 sequence is 14 residues long. CDR1 and CDR2 (germline): SGDLS, YYNGEE. The whole variable domain, remainder taken from reference TRBV9 and TRBJ2-1, is DSGVTQTPKHLITATGQRVTLRCSPRSGDLSVYWYQQSLDQGLQFLIQYYNGEERAKGNILERFSAQQFPDLHSELNLSSLELGDSALYFCASSVLSSYNEQFFGPGTRLTVL.

This clonotype was seen a few times. The genes are TRBV13 and TRBJ2-5, with 7 positions matching TRBD1. Germline V CDR1 and CDR2: PRHDT, FYEKMQ (reference sequence). After removal of 8 bases from V and 2 bases from J, the junction contained 5 bases not matched to a gene. This CDR3 has 13 amino acids. CDR3 sequence: CASSGTEQETQYF. In nucleotides, the CDR3 is TGTGCCAGCTCCGGGACAGAACAAGAGACCCAGTACTTC.

The genes are TRBV4-3 and TRBJ2-3; tentative D call: TRBD1 (6 bases). The CDR3 covers 14 residues. Trimming cost V 3 bases and J 4 bases, with 11 bases left between them. The germline gives CDR1 LGHNA, CDR2 YSLEER. CDR3 DNA sequence: TGCGCCAGCAGCCAGGGACATGAACCAGATACGCAGTATTTT. It translates to CASSQGHEPDTQYF.

The chain uses TRBV20-1 and TRBJ2-5; 7 positions agree with TRBD2. With the DNA end fitting TRBJ2-7 better, the J assignment may be wrong. Germline CDR1 and CDR2: DFQATT and SNEGSKA (reference sequence). The CDR3 is 15 residues long. The DNA of the CDR3 is TGCAGTGCTAGAGAGGCGGGGGATAGCTCCTACGAGCAGTACTTC. This encodes CSAREAGDSSYEQYF.

This clonotype has just a few counts. The chain joins TRBV27 to TRBJ2-7, with D possibly matching TRBD2 (6 bases). The V end was cut by 6 bases, the J end by 0 bases, with 21 bases between. Germline CDR1 MNHEY, CDR2 SMNVEV (reference sequence). This CDR3 is 17 amino acids long. In nucleotides, the CDR3 is TGTGCCAGCAGGATCCAAGGAGGGGAGGCCCTCTCCTACGAGCAGTACTTC. Its translation is CASRIQGGEALSYEQYF.

V gene TRBV2 combines with J gene TRBJ2-5; D is perhaps TRBD1 (5 bases). V lost 7 bases, J lost 0 bases, and 18 bases lay in between. CDR1 is SNHLY and CDR2 is FYNNEI in the germline V gene. The CDR3 runs 16 residues. CDR3 region: CASTIGAFTYQETQYF. The CDR3, as DNA: TGTGCCAGCACCATTGGGGCGTTTACGTACCAAGAGACCCAGTACTTC.

In this sample, this clonotype turned up many times. This chain uses TRBV6-2 or TRBV6-3 with TRBJ2-3; D remains unclear. Germline CDR1 is MNHEY and CDR2 is SVGEGT. The CDR3 runs 13 residues. V dropped 4 bases and J dropped 3 bases, with 8 bases sitting between them. The CDR3 protein is CASSSDVTDTQYF. The CDR3 bases are TGTGCCAGCAGTTCGGACGTTACAGATACGCAGTATTTT.

CDR3 residues: CASTNPRGEQFF. The CDR3 DNA is TGTGCCAGCACGAACCCGAGAGGCGAGCAGTTCTTC. This chain connects TRBV2 to TRBJ2-1; D ambiguous. Trimming shortened V by 7 bases and J by 10 bases, and 14 bases separated the two germline ends. This CDR3 has 12 amino acids. From germline, CDR1 is SNHLY and CDR2 FYNNEI.

The chain joins TRBV29-1 to TRBJ2-1; D call uncertain. The CDR3 sequence is 15 residues long. Trimming took 3 bases from V and 6 from J, leaving 18 bases between them. The germline CDR1 and CDR2 sequences are SQVTM and ANQGSEA. CDR3 DNA sequence: TGCAGCGTTGAGAAGACGTCCTATCCCTTCAATGAGCAGTTCTTC. Translation: CSVEKTSYPFNEQFF.

This clonotype occurred a few times. The chain employs TRBV28 and TRBJ2-6; D uncertain. Trimming left V 3 bases short and J 2 bases short, with 8 bases between. This CDR3 comprises 15 residues. Germline V lookup: CDR1 MDHEN, CDR2 SYDVKM. The CDR3 bases are TGTGCCAGCAGTTTTCGAGCTCCTGGGGCCAACGTCCTGACTTTC. Translated, it gives CASSFRAPGANVLTF.

This sequence joins TRBV10-2 and TRBJ2-5, with a possible D match to TRBD2 (5 bases). In germline, CDR1 is WSHSY, CDR2 SAAADI. Trimming took off 11 bases at V and 2 bases at J, with 12 bases between the two ends. CDR3 length: 12 amino acids. In nucleotides, the CDR3 is TGCGCCGTCCGGGATCCACAAGAGACCCAGTACTTC. Its translation: CAVRDPQETQYF.